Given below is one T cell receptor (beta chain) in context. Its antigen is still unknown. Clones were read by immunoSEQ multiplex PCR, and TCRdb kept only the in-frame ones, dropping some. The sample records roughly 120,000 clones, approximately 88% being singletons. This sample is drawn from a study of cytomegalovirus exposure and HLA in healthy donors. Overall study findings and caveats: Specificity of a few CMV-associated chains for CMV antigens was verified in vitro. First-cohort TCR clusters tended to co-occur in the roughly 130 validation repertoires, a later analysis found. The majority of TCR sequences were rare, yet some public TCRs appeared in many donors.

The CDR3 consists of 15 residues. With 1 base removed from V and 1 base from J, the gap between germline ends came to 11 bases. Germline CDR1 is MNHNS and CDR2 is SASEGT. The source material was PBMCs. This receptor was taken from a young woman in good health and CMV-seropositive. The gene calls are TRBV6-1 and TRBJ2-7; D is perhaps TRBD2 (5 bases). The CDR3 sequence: CASSEVGGRSYEQYF. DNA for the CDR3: TGTGCCAGCAGTGAAGTCGGCGGGCGATCCTACGAGCAGTACTTC.